There are a few counts of the clone carrying this TCR beta chain. Its matching antigen is unknown. These data are taken from a study of blood T cells in healthy people across ages. Donors ranged from roughly 6 to 100 years old and were healthy Caucasians in Russia. Study outcomes and limitations: When one million T cells were used, diversity estimates were thought to be underestimates.

The CDR3 loop spans 13 amino acids. Per the germline V gene, CDR1 is MNHEY and CDR2 is SMNVEV (reference sequence). Sample-barcoded 5' priming and a J-beta primer mix drove a second PCR of 7 to 11 cycles. Every molecule of cDNA carried a tag from a template-switch adaptor with 12 random nucleotides. TCRdb re-called the 5' RACE reads through MiXCR, storing one row per CDR3 protein. The table lists about 1.4 million distinct CDR3 sequences, approximately 59% of them singletons. The sample was blood. The receptor comes from a man aged 18 to 29 in good health. The gene calls are TRBV27 and TRBJ2-5, with 8 bases fitting TRBD1. TRBJ2-7 explains the end of the DNA better; the J call may be wrong. The CDR3 DNA sequence: TGTGCCAGCAGTTTAGGGGACAGGTTCGAGCAGTACTTC. It translates to CASSLGDRFEQYF.